The following is a T cell receptor (beta chain) sequence with its context. This study enrolled people aged 18 to 89 from 24 US geographic areas. Each recovered donor of Cohort 3 presented with two negative PCRs, clearance, or symptom resolution. The sample comes from a study of blood T cell repertoires in COVID-19. Study-wide background: PBMCs, B-cell-depleted T cells, or T cells were the source of the cDNA or gDNA that made up the material.

The authors' processing: Counts of nucleated cells, estimated from reference gene primer amplification, were obtained. Sequenced by immunoSEQ multiplex PCR; TCRdb stores in-frame clones only, minus some. V and J calls and clone size are given by that table; D and trimming were obtained from the DNA. The sample shows about 180,000 clones, more than 75% of them seen only once. This CDR3 spans 18 amino acids. Unmatched junction bases numbered 12, after V lost 5 bases and J lost 0 bases. Germline V CDR1 and CDR2: MNHEY, SVGEGT. This chain connects TRBV6-2 or TRBV6-3 to TRBJ1-5, with 8 positions matching TRBD1. The sequenced material came from PBMCs or T cells enriched from blood (not recorded which). The receptor comes from a woman aged 25 to 39 who had recovered from COVID-19. CDR3 nucleotides: TGTGCCAGCAGTCGCCCGGGACAGGCGCTCTATAGCAATCAGCCCCAGCATTTT. It codes for CASSRPGQALYSNQPQHF.